The present T cell receptor (beta chain) was sequenced within a study of T cells in localized non-small cell lung cancer. Regarding the study as a whole: Turning up in adjacent lung were a median roughly 59 of the top 100 tumor clones. Longer overall survival associated with higher blood T cell density; shorter survival with higher adjacent-lung clonality.

About this clone itself: Its antigen is as yet unknown.

The assay was immunoSEQ multiplex PCR, and TCRdb's table has in-frame clones only and misses some. Here the sample spans fewer than 40,000 clones, about nine tenths being singletons. V was shortened by 10 bases and J by 9 bases, with 25 bases between the two germline ends. CDR3 length: 15 amino acids. CDR1 is MNHEY and CDR2 is SMNVEV in the germline V gene (reference sequence). The specimen was peripheral blood, collected before any cancer treatment. The sequence was collected from a male donor at least 60 years old with stage III lung adenocarcinoma. The chain has TRBV27 and TRBJ2-1; D is possibly TRBD1 or TRBD2 (6 bases each). The CDR3 DNA follows: TGTGCCACTCAGAGATCCGGGGGCGTCGAAGGTGAGCAGTTCTTC. Translated, it gives CATQRSGGVEGEQFF.